This T cell receptor (beta chain) emerged from a study of blood T cell repertoires in COVID-19. This clone has a single count. Assay: immunoSEQ multiplex PCR; the TCRdb copy retains only in-frame clones and omits some. The table has about 400,000 clones, 87% seen once; the top ten hold about 1.9%. From germline, CDR1 is LGHDT and CDR2 YNNKEL (reference sequence). V lost 3 bases and J lost 5, with 17 bases in between. This CDR3 has 15 residues. The rearrangement uses TRBV3-1 (or the pseudogene TRBV3-2) and TRBJ2-7; D is perhaps TRBD2 (6 bases). The sequence derives from a man aged 40-49 years in a cohort exposed to, infected with or recovered from COVID-19 (not recorded which). Specimen: PBMCs or T cells enriched from blood (not recorded which). The CDR3 loop is CASSQGGARPNEQYF. CDR3 sequence (DNA): TGTGCCAGCAGCCAGGGGGGAGCTCGCCCGAACGAGCAGTACTTC.